This T cell receptor (beta chain) was observed in a study of multiple sclerosis patients with progressive multifocal leukoencephalopathy. Findings and caveats of the study: PML-onset expanded TRB clones were detectable before and during natalizumab therapy.

To note about this clone: Its antigen is unknown.

Every PCR reaction included synthetic inline CDR3 controls for all V-J pairings. The method was immunoSEQ multiplex PCR; TCRdb's version includes in-frame clones alone and lacks a portion of them. The sample yields under 35,000 clones, roughly 87% seen once. Time point noted: time of PML onset. After about 15 to 56 months on natalizumab, the natalizumab-treated patients developed PML. At PML onset, T3 blood samples were taken. Per germline, CDR1 MNHEY and CDR2 SMNVEV (reference sequence). The length of the CDR3 is 16 residues. Deletions cut 1 base from V and 0 bases from J, with 10 bases between. Here the sequenced sample was PBMCs, taken from a patient treated with natalizumab. The chain joins TRBV27 to TRBJ2-1; the D gene is possibly TRBD1 (5 bases). The TCR originated in a woman in her 40s with progressive multifocal leukoencephalopathy. In nucleotides, the CDR3 is TGTGCCAGCAGTTTATTTAGGGGCTCCTCCTACAATGAGCAGTTCTTC. This codes for CASSLFRGSSYNEQFF.